Reported below is one TCR beta chain. These data originate in a study of long-term antiretroviral therapy in people with HIV. Samples were assayed with immunoSEQ v3.0 at survey level. Assay: immunoSEQ multiplex PCR; the TCRdb copy retains only in-frame clones and omits some. This table has about 7,200 clones, over 60% appearing once. The CDR3 contains 15 residues. CDR1 MNHEY and CDR2 SMNVEV come from the germline V gene (reference sequence). With V trimmed by 5 bases and J by 7 bases, 14 bases remained unmatched. The material sequenced was unsorted PBMCs, taken about 0.9 years before starting antiretroviral therapy. The source is a man between 35 and 55 years old with HIV. The chain employs TRBV27 and TRBJ2-7, with 7 positions matching TRBD1. The CDR3 reads CASSLQGPPHGEQYF. CDR3 in DNA: TGTGCCAGCAGTCTACAGGGGCCCCCCCATGGAGAGCAGTACTTC.